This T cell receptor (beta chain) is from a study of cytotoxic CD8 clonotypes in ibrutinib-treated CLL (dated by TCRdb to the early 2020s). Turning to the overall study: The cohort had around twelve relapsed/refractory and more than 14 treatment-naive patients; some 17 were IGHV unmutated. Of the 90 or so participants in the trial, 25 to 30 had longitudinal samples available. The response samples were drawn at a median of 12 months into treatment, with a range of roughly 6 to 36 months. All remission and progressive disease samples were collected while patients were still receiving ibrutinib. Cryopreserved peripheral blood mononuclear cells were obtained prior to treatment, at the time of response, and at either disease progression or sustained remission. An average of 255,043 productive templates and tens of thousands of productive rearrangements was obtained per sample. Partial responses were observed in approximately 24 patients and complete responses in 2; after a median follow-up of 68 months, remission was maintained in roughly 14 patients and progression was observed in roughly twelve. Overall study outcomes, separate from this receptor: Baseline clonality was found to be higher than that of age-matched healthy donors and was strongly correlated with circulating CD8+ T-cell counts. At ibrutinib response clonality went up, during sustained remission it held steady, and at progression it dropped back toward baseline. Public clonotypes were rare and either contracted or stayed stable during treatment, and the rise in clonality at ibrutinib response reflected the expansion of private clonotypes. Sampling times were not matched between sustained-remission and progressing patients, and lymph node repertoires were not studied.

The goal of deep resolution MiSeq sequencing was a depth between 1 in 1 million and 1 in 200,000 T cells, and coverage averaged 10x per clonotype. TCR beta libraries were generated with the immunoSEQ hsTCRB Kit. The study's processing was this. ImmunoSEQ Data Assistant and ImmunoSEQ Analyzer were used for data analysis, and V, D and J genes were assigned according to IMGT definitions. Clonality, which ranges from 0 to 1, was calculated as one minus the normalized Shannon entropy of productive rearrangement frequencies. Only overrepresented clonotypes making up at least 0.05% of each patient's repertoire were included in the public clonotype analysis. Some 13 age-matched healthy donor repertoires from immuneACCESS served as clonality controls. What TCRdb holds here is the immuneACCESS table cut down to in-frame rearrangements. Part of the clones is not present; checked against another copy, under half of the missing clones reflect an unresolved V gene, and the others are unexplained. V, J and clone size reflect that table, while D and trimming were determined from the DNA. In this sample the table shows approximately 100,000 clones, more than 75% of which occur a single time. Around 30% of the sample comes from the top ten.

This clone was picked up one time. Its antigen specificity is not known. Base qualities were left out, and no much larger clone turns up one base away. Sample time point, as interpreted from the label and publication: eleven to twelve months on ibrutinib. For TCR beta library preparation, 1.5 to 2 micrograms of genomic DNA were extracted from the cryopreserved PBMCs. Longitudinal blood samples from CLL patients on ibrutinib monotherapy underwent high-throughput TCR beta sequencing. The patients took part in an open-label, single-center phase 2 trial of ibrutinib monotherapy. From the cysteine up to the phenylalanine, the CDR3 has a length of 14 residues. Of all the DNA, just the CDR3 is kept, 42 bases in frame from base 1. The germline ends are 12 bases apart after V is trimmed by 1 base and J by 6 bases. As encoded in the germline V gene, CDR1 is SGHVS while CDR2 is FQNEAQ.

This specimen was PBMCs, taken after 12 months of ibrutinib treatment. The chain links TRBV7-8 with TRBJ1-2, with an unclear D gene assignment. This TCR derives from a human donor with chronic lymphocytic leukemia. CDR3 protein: CASSLEFSGDGYTF. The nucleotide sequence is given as TGTGCCAGCAGCTTAGAATTTTCCGGAGATGGCTACACCTTC.